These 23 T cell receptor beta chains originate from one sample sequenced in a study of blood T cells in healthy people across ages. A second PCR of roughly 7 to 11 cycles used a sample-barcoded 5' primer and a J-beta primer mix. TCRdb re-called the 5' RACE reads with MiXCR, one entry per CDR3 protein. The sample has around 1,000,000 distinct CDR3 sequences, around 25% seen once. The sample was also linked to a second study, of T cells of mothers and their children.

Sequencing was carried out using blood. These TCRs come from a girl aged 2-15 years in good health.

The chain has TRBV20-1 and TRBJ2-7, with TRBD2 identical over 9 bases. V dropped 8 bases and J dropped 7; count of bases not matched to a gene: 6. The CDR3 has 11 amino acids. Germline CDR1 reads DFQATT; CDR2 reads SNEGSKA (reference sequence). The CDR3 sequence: CSLAGVGEQYF. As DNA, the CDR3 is TGCAGTTTAGCGGGAGTGGGTGAGCAGTACTTC.

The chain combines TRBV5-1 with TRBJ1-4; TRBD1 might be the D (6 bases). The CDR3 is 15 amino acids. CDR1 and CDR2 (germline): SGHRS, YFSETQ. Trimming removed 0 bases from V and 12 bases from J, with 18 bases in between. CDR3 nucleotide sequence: TGCGCCAGCAGCTTGGTAGCGGCAGGGGAAGCGGAACTGTTTTTT. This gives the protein CASSLVAAGEAELFF. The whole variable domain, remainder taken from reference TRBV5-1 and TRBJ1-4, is KAGVTQTPRYLIKTRGQQVTLSCSPISGHRSVSWYQQTPGQGLQFLFEYFSETQRNKGNFPGRFSGRQFSNSRSEMNVSTLELGDSALYLCASSLVAAGEAELFFGSGTQLSVL.

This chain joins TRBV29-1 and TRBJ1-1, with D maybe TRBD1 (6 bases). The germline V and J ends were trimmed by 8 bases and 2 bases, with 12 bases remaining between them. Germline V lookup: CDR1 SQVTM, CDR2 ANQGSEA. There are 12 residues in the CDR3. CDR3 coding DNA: TGCAGCCCCCGGGACATCAACACTGAAGCTTTCTTT. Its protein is CSPRDINTEAFF.

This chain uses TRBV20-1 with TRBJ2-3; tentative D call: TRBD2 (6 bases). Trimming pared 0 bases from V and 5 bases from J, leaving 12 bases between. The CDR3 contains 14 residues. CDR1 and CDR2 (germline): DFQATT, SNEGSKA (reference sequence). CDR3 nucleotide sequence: TGCAGTGCTAGAGATTCGGAGGGCAGAGATACGCAGTATTTT. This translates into CSARDSEGRDTQYF.

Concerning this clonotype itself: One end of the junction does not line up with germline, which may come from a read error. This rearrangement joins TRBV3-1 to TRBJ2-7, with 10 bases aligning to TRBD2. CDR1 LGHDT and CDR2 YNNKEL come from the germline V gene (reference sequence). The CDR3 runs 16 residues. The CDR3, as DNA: TGTGCCAGCAGCCTTTTTCGGACTAGCGGCTCCTGCGAGCAGTACTTC. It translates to CASSLFRTSGSCEQYF.

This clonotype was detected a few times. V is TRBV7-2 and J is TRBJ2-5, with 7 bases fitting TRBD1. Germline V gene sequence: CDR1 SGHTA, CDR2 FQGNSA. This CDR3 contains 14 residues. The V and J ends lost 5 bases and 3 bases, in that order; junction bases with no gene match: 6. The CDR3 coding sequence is TGTGCCAGCAGCAATATTGACAGGGAAGAGACCCAGTACTTC. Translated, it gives CASSNIDREETQYF.

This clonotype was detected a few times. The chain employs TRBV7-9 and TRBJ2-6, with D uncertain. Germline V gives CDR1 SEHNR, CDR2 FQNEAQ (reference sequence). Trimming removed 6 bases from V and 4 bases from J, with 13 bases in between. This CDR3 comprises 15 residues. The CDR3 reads CASRSRAWGANVLTF. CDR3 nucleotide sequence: TGTGCCAGCAGATCGAGAGCGTGGGGGGCCAACGTCCTGACTTTC.

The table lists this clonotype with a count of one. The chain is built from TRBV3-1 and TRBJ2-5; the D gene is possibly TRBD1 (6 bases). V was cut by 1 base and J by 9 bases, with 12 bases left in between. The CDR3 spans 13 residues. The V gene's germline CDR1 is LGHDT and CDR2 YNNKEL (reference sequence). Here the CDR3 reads CASSQGDMKAQYF. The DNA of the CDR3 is TGTGCCAGCAGCCAAGGGGACATGAAGGCCCAGTACTTC.

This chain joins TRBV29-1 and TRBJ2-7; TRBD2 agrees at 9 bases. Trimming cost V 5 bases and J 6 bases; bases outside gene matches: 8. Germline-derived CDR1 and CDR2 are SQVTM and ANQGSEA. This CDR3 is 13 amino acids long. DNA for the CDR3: TGCAGCGTTCTTCTAGCGGGGTCGGTCGAGCAGTACTTC. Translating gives CSVLLAGSVEQYF.

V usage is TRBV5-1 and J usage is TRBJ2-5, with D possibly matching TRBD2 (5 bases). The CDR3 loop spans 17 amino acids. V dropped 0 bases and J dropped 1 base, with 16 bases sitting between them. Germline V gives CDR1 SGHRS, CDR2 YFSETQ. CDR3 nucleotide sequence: TGCGCCAGCAGCTTGGCCATTTCGGGGTTGATCCAAGAGACCCAGTACTTC. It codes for CASSLAISGLIQETQYF.

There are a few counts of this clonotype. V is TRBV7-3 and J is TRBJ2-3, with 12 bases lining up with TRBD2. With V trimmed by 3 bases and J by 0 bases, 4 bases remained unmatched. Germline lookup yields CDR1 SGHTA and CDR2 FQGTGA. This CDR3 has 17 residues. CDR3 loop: CASSFTSGGRSTDTQYF. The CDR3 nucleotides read TGTGCCAGCAGCTTTACTAGCGGGGGGCGAAGCACAGATACGCAGTATTTT.

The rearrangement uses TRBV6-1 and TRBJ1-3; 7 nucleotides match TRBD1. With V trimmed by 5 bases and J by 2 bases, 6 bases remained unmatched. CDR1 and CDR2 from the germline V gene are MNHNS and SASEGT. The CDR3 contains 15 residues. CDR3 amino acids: CASSNDRAPGNTIYF. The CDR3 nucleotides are TGTGCCAGCAGTAATGACAGGGCCCCTGGAAACACCATATATTTT.

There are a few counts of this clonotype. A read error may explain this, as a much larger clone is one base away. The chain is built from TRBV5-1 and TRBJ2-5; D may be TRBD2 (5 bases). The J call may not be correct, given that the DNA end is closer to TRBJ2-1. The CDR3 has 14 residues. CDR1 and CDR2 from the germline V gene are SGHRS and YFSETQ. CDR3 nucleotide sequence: TGCGCCAGCAGCTTGGGCGGGTACCACAATGAGCAGTTCTTC. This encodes CASSLGGYHNEQFF.

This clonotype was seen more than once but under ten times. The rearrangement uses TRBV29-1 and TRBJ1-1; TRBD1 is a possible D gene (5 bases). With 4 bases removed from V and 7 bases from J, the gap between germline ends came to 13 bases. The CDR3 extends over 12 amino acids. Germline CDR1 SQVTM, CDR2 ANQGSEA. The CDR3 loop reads CSVGSRRGEAFF. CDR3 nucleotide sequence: TGCAGCGTTGGAAGCCGAAGGGGTGAAGCTTTCTTT.

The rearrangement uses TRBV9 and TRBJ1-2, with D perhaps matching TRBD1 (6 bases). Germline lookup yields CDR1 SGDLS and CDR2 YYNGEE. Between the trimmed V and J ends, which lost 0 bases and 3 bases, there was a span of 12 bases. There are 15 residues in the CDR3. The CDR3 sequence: CASSVANRAHYGYTF. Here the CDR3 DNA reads TGTGCCAGCAGCGTAGCTAACAGGGCTCACTATGGCTACACCTTC.

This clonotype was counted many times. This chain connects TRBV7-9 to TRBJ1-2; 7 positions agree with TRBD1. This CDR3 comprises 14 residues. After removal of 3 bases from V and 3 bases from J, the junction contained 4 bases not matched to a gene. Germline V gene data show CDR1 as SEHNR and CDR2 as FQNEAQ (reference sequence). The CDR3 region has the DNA TGTGCCAGCAGCTTGCCCGGGACAGACTATGGCTACACCTTC. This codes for CASSLPGTDYGYTF.

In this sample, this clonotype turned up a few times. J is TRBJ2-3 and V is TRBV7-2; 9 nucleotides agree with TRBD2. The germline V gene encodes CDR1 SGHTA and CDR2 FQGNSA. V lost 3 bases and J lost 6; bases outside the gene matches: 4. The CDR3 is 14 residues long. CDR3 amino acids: CASSLGLARDTQYF. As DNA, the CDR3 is TGTGCCAGCAGCTTGGGACTAGCTCGCGATACGCAGTATTTT.

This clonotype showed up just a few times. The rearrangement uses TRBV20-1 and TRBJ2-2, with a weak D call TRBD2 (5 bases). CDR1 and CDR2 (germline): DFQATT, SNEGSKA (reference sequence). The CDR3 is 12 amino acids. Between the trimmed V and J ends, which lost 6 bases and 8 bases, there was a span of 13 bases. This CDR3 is CSATEGFGELFF. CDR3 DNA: TGCAGTGCCACCGAGGGCTTTGGGGAGCTGTTTTTT.

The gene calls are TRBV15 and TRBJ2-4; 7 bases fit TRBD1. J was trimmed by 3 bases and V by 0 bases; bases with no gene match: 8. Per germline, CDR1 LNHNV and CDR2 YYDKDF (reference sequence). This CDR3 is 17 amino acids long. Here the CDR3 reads CATSRDRGSLGKNIQYF. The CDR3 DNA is TGTGCCACCAGCAGAGACAGGGGGTCCCTCGGCAAAAACATTCAGTACTTC.

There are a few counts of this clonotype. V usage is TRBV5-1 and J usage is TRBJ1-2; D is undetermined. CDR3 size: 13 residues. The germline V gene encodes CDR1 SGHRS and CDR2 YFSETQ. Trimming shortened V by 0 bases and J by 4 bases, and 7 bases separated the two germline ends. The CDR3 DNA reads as TGCGCCAGCAGCTTGGAAATCTCCTATGGCTACACCTTC. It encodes CASSLEISYGYTF.

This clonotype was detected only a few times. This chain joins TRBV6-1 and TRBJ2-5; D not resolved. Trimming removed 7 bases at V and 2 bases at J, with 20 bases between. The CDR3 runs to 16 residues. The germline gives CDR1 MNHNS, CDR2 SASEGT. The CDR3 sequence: CASKRPQHLIQETQYF. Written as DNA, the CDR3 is TGTGCCAGCAAACGGCCCCAGCACCTAATTCAAGAGACCCAGTACTTC.

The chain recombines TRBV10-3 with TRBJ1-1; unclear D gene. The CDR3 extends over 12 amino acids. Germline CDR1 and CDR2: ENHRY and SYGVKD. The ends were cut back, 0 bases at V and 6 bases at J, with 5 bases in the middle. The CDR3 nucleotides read TGTGCCATCAGTGAGTCTCTGGCTGAAGCTTTCTTT. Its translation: CAISESLAEAFF.

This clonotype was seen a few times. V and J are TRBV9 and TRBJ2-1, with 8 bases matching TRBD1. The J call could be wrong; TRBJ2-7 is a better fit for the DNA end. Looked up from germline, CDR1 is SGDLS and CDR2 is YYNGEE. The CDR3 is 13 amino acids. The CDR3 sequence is CASSGDRFYEQYF. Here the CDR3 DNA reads TGTGCCAGCAGCGGGGACAGGTTCTACGAGCAGTACTTC.